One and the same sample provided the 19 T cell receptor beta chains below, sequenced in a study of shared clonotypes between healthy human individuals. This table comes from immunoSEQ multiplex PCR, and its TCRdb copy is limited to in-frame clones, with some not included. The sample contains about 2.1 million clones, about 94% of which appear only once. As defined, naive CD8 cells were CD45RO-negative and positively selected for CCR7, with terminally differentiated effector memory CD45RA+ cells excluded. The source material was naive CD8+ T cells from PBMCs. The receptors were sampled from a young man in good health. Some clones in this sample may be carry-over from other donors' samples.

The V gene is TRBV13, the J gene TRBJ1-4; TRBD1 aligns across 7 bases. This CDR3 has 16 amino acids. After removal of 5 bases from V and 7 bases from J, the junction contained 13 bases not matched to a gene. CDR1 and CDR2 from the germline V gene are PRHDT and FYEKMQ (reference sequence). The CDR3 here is CASSHRQGPAREKLFF. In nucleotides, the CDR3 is TGTGCCAGCAGCCACCGACAGGGCCCTGCCCGTGAAAAACTGTTTTTT. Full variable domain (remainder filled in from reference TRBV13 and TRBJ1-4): AAGVIQSPRHLIKEKRETATLKCYPIPRHDTVYWYQQGPGQDPQFLISFYEKMQSDKGSIPDRFSAQQFSDYHSELNMSSLELGDSALYFCASSHRQGPAREKLFFGSGTQLSVL.

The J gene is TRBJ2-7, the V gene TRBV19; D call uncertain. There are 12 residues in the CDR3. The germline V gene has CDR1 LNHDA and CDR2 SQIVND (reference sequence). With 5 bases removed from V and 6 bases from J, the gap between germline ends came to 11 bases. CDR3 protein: CASSPWVSEQYF. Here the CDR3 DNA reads TGTGCCAGTAGTCCTTGGGTTTCCGAGCAGTACTTC.

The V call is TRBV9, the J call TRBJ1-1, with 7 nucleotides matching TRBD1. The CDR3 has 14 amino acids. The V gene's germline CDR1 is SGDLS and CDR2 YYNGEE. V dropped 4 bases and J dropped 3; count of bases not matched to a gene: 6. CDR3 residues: CASSLRDSYTEAFF. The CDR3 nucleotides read TGTGCCAGCAGCCTACGGGACAGTTACACTGAAGCTTTCTTT.

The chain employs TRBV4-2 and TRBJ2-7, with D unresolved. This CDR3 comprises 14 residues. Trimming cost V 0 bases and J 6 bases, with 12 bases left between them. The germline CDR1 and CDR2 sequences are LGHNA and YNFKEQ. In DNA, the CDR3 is TGTGCCAGCAGCCAAGATGACCCCCTAGGCGAGCAGTACTTC. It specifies CASSQDDPLGEQYF.

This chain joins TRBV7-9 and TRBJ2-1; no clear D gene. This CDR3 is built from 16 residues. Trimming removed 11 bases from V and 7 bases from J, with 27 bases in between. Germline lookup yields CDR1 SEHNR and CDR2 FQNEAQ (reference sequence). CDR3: CAAESNIFRIRNEQFF. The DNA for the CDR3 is TGTGCCGCAGAAAGCAACATCTTCAGGATAAGGAATGAGCAGTTCTTC.

The CDR3 spells CASSVGIATGGELFF. CDR3 DNA sequence: TGTGCCAGCAGCGTAGGTATAGCGACGGGCGGGGAGCTGTTTTTT. The gene calls are TRBV9 and TRBJ2-2; a weak D match, TRBD2 (5 bases). The CDR3 contains 15 residues. Trimming stripped 0 bases from V and 7 bases from J, with 13 bases between. Looked up from germline, CDR1 is SGDLS and CDR2 is YYNGEE.

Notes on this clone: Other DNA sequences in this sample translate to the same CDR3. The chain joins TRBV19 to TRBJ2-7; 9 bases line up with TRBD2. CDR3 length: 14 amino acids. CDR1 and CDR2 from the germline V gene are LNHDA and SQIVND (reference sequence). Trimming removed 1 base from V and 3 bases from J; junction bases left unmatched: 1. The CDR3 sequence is CASSIGAGGYEQYF. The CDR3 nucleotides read TGTGCCAGTAGTATAGGAGCGGGGGGCTACGAGCAGTACTTC.

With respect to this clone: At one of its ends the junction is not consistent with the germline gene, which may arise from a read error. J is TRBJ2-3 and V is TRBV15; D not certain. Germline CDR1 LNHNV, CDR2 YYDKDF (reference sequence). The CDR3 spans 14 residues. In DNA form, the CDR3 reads TGCGGCTCGAGCCCCGGCCGGGGCACAGATACGCAGTATTTT. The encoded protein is CGSSPGRGTDTQYF. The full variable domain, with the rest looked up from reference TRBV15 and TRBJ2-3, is DAMVIQNPRYQVTQFGKPVTLSCSQTLNHNVMYWYQQKSSQAPKLLFHYYDKDFNNEADTPDNFQSRRPNTSFCFLDIRSPGLGDTAMYLCGSSPGRGTDTQYFGPGTRLTVL.

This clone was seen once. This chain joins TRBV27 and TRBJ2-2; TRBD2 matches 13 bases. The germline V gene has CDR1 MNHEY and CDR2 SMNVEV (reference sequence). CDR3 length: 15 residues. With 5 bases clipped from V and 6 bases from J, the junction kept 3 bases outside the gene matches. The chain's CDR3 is CASSGTSGIAGELFF. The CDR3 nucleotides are TGTGCCAGCAGTGGGACTAGCGGGATAGCCGGGGAGCTGTTTTTT.

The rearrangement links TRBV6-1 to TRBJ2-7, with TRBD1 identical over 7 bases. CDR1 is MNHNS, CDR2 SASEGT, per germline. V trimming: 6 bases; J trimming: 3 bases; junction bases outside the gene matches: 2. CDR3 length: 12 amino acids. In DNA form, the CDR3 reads TGTGCCAGCAGAGGGGACAGCTACGAGCAGTACTTC. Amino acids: CASRGDSYEQYF.

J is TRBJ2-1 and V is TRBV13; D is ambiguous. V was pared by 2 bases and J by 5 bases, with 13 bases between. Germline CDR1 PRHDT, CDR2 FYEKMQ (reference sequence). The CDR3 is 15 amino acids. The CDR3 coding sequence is TGTGCCAGCAGCTTACGTCACACAAGTAACAATGAGCAGTTCTTC. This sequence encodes CASSLRHTSNNEQFF.

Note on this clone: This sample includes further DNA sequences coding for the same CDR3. The chain's CDR3 is CASSLGTGLTEAFF. In DNA, the CDR3 is TGTGCCAGCAGTTTAGGGACAGGACTCACTGAAGCTTTCTTT. This chain connects TRBV27 to TRBJ1-1; the match to TRBD1 covers 8 bases. In germline, CDR1 is MNHEY, CDR2 SMNVEV (reference sequence). The trim removed 2 bases at V and 4 bases at J, leaving 3 bases unmatched. The CDR3 spans 14 residues.

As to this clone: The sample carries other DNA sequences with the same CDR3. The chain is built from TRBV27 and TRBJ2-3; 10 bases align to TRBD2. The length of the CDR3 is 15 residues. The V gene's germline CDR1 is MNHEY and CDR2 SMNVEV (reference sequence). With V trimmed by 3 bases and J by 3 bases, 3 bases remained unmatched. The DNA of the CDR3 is TGTGCCAGCAGTTTCCTACTAGCGGGAACAGATACGCAGTATTTT. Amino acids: CASSFLLAGTDTQYF.

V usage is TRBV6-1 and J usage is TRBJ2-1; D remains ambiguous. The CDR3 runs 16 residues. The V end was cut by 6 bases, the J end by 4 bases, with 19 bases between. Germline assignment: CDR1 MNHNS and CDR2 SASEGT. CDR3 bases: TGTGCCAGCAGGGAAATCCCAGAAGGAACTTACAATGAGCAGTTCTTC. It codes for CASREIPEGTYNEQFF.

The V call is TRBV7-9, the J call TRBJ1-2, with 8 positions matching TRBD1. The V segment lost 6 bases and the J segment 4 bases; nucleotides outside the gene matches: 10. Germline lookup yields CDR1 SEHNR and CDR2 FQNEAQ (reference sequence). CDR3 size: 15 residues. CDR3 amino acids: CASSPTTDRAYGYTF. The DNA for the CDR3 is TGTGCCAGCAGTCCTACCACGGACAGGGCCTATGGCTACACCTTC.

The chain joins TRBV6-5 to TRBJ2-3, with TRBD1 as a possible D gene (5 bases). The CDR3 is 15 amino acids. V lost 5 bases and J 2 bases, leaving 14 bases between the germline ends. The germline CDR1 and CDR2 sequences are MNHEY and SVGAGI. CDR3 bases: TGTGCCAGCAGTACGTCTCAGGGTCACACAGATACGCAGTATTTT. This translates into CASSTSQGHTDTQYF.

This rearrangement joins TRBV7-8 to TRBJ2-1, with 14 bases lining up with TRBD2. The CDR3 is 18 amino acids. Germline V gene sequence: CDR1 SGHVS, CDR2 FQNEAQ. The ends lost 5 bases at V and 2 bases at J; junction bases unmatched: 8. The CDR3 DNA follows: TGTGCCAGCAGCCCGGGACTAGCGGGAGCGGGGGCCTACAATGAGCAGTTCTTC. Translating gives CASSPGLAGAGAYNEQFF.

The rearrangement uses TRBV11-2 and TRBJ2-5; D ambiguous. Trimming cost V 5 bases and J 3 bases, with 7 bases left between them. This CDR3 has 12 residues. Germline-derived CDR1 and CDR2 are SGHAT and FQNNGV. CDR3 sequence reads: CASSGQEETQYF. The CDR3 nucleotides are TGTGCCAGCAGCGGGCAGGAAGAGACCCAGTACTTC.

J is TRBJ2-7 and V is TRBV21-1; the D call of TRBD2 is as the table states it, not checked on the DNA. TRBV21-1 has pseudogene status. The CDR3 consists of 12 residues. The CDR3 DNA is TGTGCCAGCAGCAAATTGCGGGGGGAGCAGTACTTC. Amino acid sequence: CASSKLRGEQYF.